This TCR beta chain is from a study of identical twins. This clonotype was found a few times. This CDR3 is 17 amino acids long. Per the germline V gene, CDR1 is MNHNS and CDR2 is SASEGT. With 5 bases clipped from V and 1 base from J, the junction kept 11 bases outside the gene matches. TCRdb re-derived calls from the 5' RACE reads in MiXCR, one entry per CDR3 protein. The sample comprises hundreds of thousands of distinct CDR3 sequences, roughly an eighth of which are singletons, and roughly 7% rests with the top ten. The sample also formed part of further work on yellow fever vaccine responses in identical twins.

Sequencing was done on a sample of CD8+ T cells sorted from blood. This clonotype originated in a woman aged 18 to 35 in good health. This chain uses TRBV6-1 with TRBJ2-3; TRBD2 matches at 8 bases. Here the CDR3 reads CASSTDIEAGGTDTQYF. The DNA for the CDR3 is TGTGCCAGCAGTACAGATATTGAAGCGGGGGGCACAGATACGCAGTATTTT.